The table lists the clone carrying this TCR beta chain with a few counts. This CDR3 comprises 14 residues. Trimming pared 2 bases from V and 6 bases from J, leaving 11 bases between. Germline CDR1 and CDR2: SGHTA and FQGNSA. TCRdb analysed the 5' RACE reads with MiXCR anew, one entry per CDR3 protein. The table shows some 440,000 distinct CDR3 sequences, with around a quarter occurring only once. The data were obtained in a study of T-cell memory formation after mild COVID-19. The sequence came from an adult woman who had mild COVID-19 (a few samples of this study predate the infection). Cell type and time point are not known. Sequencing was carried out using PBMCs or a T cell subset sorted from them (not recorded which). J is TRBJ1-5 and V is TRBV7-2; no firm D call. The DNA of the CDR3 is TGTGCCAGCAGCTTAACGGGAGGGAGTCAGCCCCAGCATTTT. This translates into CASSLTGGSQPQHF.